What follows are 3 T cell receptor beta chains derived from one specimen sequenced in a study of glioma-infiltrating T cells after dendritic cell vaccination. Documented time point: after dendritic cell vaccination, including at tumor progression/relapse. Sequencing was performed with immunoSEQ multiplex PCR; in TCRdb, only in-frame clones are kept and a portion is missing. The sample has roughly 56,000 clones; 70% to 90% are singletons. This sample comprised blood, obtained after dendritic cell vaccination. The receptors were gathered from a human donor with glioblastoma.

The CDR3 loop is CASSIKDRLVSVGNQPQHF. The DNA for the CDR3 is TGTGCCAGTAGTATTAAGGACAGACTGGTTAGTGTTGGCAATCAGCCCCAGCATTTT. The V gene is TRBV19, the J gene TRBJ1-5; maybe TRBD1 (6 bases). The CDR3 covers 19 residues. Per the germline V gene, CDR1 is LNHDA and CDR2 is SQIVND (reference sequence). V lost 3 bases to trimming and J lost 2 bases, with 23 bases between them. Combining the CDR3 with reference TRBV19 and TRBJ1-5 gives the whole variable domain DGGITQSPKYLFRKEGQNVTLSCEQNLNHDAMYWYRQDPGQGLRLIYYSQIVNDFQKGDIAEGYSVSREKKESFPLTVTSAQKNPTAFYLCASSIKDRLVSVGNQPQHFGDGTRLSIL.

The chain is built from TRBV30 and TRBJ1-1; D is undetermined. Trimming took off 2 bases at V and 2 bases at J, with 6 bases between the two ends. The CDR3 totals 12 residues. CDR1 is GTSNPN and CDR2 is SVGIG in the germline V gene (reference sequence). The CDR3 DNA reads as TGTGCCTGGAGTACACTAAACACTGAAGCTTTCTTT. Amino acid sequence: CAWSTLNTEAFF.

V is TRBV4-1 and J is TRBJ2-2, with 8 bases aligning to TRBD1. The germline CDR1 and CDR2 sequences are MGHRA and YSYEKL. CDR3 length: 15 residues. Trimming cost V 3 bases and J 3 bases; bases outside gene matches: 3. The CDR3 is CASSQGQEDTGELFF. The CDR3 DNA follows: TGCGCCAGCAGCCAGGGACAGGAGGACACCGGGGAGCTGTTTTTT.